This T cell receptor (beta chain) was profiled in a study of cytomegalovirus exposure and HLA in healthy donors. CDR1 and CDR2 from the germline V gene are SNHLY and FYNNEI. V lost 6 bases and J lost 3; bases outside the gene matches: 11. This CDR3 spans 15 amino acids. Only in-frame clones appear in the TCRdb table, and some are missing; sequencing was by immunoSEQ multiplex PCR. The repertoire holds 140,000 or so clones, with approximately 90% as singletons. Sequenced: PBMCs. The sequence derives from a man aged 18 to 35 in good health and CMV-seronegative. J is TRBJ2-7 and V is TRBV2, with 7 bases aligning to TRBD2. As DNA, the CDR3 is TGTGCCAGCAGGTGGGGGGGTAGCCTGAACTACGAGCAGTACTTC. Its protein product is CASRWGGSLNYEQYF.